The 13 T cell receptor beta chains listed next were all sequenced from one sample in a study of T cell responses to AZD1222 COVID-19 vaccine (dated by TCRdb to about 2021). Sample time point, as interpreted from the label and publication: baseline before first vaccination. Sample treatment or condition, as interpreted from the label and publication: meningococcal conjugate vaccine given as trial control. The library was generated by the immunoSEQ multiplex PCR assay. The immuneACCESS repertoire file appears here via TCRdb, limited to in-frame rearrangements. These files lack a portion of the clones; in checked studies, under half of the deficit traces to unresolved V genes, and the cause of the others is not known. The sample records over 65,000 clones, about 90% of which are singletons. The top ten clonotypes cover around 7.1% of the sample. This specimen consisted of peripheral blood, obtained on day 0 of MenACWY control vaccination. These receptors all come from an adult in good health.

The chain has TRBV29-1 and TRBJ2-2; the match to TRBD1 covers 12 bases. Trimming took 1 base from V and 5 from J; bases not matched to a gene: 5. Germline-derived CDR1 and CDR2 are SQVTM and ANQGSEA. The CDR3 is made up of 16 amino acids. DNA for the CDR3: TGCAGCGTTGAAGGTCCGGGACAGGGGGCTACCGGGGAGCTGTTTTTT. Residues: CSVEGPGQGATGELFF.

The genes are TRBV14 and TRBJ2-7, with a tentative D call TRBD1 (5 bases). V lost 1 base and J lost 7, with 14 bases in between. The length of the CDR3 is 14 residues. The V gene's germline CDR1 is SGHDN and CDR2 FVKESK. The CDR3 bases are TGTGCCAGCAGCCAAGCAGGGTCAGGGCGGGAGCAGTACTTC. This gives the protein CASSQAGSGREQYF.

CDR3 coding DNA: TGCAGCGTTGTGGGCGGGGAAGGTTGGAGACGCGAGCAGTACTTC. It translates to CSVVGGEGWRREQYF. The J gene is TRBJ2-7, the V gene TRBV29-1, with D tentatively TRBD2 (6 bases). CDR1 is SQVTM, CDR2 ANQGSEA, per germline. V shed 4 bases and J shed 6 bases, with 22 bases lying between them. This CDR3 is built from 15 residues.

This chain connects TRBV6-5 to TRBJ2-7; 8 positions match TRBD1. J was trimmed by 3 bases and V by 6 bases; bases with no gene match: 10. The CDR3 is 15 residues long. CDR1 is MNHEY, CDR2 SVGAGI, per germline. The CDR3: CASRTRQGMIYEQYF. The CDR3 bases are TGTGCCAGCAGAACCCGACAGGGGATGATCTACGAGCAGTACTTC.

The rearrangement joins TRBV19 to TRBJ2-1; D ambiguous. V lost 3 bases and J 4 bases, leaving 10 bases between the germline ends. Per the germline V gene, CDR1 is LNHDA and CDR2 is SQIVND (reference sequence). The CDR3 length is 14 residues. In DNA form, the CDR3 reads TGTGCCAGTAGTATCGGGTCATTATACAATGAGCAGTTCTTC. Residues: CASSIGSLYNEQFF.

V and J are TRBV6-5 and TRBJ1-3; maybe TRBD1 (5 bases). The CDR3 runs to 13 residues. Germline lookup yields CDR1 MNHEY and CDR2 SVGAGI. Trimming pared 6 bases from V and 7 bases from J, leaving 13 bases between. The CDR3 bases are TGTGCCAGCAGGACGCAGGGAGGGAACACCATATATTTT. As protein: CASRTQGGNTIYF.

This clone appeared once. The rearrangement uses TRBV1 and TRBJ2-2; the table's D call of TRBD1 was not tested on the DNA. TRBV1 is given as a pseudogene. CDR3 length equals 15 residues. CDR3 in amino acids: CTSSDLGRNTGELFF. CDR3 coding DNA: TGCACCAGCAGCGATTTGGGCAGGAACACCGGGGAGCTGTTTTTT.

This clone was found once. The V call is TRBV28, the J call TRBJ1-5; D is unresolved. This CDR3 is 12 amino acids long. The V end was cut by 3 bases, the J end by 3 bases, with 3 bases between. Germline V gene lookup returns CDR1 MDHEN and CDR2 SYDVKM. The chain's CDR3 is CASSFVNQPQHF. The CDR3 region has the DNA TGTGCCAGCAGTTTTGTCAATCAGCCCCAGCATTTT.

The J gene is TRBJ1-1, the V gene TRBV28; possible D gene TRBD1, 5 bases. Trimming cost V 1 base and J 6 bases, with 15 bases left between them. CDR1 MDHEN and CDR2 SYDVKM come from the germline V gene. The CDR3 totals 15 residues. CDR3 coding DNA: TGTGCCAGCAGTTTATCTGGGGGGGTACGGGCTGAAGCTTTCTTT. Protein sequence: CASSLSGGVRAEAFF.

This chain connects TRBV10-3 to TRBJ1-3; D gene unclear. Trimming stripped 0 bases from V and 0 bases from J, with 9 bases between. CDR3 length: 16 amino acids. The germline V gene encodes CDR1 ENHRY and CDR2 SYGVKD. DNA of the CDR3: TGTGCCATCAGTGAGTCCATCAGTACCTCTGGAAACACCATATATTTT. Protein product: CAISESISTSGNTIYF.

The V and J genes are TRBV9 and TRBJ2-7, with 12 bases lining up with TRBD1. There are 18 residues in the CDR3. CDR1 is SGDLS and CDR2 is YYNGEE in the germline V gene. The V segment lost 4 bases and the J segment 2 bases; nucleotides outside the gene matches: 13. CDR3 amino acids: CASSPEVPGQGAPYEQYF. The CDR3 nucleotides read TGTGCCAGCAGCCCGGAGGTCCCGGGACAGGGGGCCCCCTACGAGCAGTACTTC.

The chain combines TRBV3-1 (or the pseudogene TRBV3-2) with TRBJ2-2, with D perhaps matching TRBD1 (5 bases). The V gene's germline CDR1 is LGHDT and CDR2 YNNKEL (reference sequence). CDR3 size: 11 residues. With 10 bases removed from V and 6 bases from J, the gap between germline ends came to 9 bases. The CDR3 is CATFRAGELFF. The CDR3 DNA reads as TGTGCCACCTTCAGGGCCGGGGAGCTGTTTTTT.

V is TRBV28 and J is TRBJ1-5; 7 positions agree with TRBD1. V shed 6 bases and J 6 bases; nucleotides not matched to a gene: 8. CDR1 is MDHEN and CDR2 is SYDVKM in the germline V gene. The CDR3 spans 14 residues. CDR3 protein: CASSPRGGGQPQHF. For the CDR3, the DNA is TGTGCCAGCAGCCCCCGAGGGGGCGGTCAGCCCCAGCATTTT.